This T cell receptor (beta chain) came from a study of T cells in localized non-small cell lung cancer. Study-wide findings and caveats: Uninvolved adjacent lung, not tumor, had the highest T cell clonality. Elevated circulating T cell density in blood was associated with longer overall survival. For the top 100 tumor clones, a median about 57 also appeared in adjacent lung.

For this clone: Its matching antigen is unknown.

Using immunoSEQ multiplex PCR, the repertoire was profiled, and TCRdb retains in-frame clones only, with some absent. Here the sample spans around 10,000 clones, approximately 81% being singletons. The specimen was peripheral blood, collected before any cancer treatment. The sequence derives from a male donor aged 60 or over with stage III lung adenocarcinoma.

The CDR3 sequence: CAISRDSDQPQHF. The CDR3 DNA reads as TGTGCCATCAGCCGGGACAGTGATCAGCCCCAGCATTTT. The chain uses TRBV10-3 and TRBJ1-5; 7 positions match TRBD1. Germline V gene sequence: CDR1 ENHRY, CDR2 SYGVKD. V lost 6 bases and J lost 5; bases outside the gene matches: 4. The CDR3 extends over 13 amino acids.